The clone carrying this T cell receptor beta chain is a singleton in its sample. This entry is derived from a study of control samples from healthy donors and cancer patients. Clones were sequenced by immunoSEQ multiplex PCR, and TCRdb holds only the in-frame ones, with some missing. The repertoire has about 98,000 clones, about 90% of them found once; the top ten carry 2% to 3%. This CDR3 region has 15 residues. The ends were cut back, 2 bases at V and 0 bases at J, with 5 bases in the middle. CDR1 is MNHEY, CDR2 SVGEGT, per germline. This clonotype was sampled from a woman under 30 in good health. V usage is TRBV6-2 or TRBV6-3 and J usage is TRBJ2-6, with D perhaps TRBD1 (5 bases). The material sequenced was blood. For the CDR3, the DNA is TGTGCCAGCAGTTACAGGGGCTCTGGGGCCAACGTCCTGACTTTC. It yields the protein CASSYRGSGANVLTF.